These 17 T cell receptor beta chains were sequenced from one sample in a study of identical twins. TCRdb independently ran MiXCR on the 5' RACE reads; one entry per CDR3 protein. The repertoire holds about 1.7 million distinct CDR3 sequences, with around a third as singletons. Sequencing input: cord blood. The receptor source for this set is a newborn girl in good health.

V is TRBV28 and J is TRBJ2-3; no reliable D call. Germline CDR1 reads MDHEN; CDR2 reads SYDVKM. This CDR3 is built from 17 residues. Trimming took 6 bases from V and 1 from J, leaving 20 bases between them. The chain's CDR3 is CASRRRRLDRGTDTQYF. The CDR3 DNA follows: TGTGCCAGCAGGCGTAGGCGGCTAGATCGAGGCACAGATACGCAGTATTTT.

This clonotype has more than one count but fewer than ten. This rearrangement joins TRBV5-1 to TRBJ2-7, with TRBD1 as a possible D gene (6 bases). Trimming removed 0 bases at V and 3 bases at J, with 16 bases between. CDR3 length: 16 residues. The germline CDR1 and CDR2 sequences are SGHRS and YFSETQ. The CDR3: CASSLALGDTVYEQYF. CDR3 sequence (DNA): TGCGCCAGCAGCTTGGCGTTGGGGGACACCGTCTACGAGCAGTACTTC.

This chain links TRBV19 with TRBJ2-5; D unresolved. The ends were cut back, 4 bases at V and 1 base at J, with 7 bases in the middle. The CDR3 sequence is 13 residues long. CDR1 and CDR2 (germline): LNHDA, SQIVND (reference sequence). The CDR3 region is CASSKTVQETQYF. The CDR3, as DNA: TGTGCCAGTAGTAAAACAGTCCAAGAGACCCAGTACTTC.

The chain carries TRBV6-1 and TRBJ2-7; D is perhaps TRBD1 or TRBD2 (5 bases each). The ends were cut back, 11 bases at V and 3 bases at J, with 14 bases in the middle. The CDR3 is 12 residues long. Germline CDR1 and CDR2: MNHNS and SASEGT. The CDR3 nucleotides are TGTGCCCCGGGGCACCGGATCTACGAGCAGTACTTC. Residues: CAPGHRIYEQYF.

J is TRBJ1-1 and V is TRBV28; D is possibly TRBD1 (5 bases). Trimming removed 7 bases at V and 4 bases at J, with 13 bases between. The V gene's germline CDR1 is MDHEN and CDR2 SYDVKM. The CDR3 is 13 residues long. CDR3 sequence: CASNRDLFTEAFF. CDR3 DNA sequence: TGTGCCAGCAACCGGGACCTTTTCACTGAAGCTTTCTTT. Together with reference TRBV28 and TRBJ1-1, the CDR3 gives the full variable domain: DVKVTQSSRYLVKRTGEKVFLECVQDMDHENMFWYRQDPGLGLRLIYFSYDVKMKEKGDIPEGYSVSREKKERFSLILESASTNQTSMYLCASNRDLFTEAFFGQGTRLTVV.

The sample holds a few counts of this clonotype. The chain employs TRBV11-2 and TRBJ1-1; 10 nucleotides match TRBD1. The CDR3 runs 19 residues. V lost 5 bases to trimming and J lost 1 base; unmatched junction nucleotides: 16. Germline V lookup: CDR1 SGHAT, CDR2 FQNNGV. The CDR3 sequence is CASSPIKDRGPAQNTEAFF. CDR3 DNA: TGTGCCAGCAGCCCTATTAAAGACAGGGGGCCCGCCCAGAACACTGAAGCTTTCTTT.

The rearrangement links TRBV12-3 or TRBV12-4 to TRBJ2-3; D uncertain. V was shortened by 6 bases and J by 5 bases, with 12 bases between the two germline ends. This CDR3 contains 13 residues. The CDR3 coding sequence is TGTGCCAGCAGGGGATCAAGGGTAGATACGCAGTATTTT. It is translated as CASRGSRVDTQYF.

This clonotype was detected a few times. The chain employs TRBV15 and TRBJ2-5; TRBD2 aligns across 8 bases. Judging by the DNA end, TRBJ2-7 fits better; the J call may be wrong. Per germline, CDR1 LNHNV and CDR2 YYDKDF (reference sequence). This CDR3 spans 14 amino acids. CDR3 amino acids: CATSRVTSVYEQYF. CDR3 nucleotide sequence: TGTGCCACCAGCAGAGTGACTAGCGTGTACGAGCAGTACTTC.

The DNA of the CDR3 is TGTGCCAGCAGCGCAACCGGGACAGGGGGTGAAAAACTGTTTTTT. Encoded protein: CASSATGTGGEKLFF. The rearrangement links TRBV6-1 to TRBJ1-4; 11 nucleotides agree with TRBD1. This CDR3 region has 15 residues. Trimming removed 6 bases from V and 7 bases from J; junction bases left unmatched: 7. Germline CDR1 reads MNHNS; CDR2 reads SASEGT.

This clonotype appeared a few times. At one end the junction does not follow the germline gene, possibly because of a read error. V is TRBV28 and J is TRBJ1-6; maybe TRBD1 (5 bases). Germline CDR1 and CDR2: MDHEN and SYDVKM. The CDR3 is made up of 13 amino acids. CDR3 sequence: CASELQVNSPPHF. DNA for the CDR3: TGTGCCAGCGAGCTACAGGTTAATTCACCCCCCCACTTT.

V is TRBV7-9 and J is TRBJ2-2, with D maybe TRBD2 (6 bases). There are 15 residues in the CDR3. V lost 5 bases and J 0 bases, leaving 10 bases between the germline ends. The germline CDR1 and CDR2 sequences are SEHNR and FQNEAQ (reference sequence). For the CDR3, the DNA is TGTGCCAGCAGCATCGGGACTCCGAACACCGGGGAGCTGTTTTTT. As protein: CASSIGTPNTGELFF.

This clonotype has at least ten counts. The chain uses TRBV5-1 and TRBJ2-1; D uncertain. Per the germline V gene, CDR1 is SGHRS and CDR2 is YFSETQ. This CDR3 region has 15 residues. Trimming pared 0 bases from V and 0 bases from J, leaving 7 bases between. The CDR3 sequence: CASSLDRSSYNEQFF. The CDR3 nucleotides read TGCGCCAGCAGCTTGGACCGGAGCTCCTACAATGAGCAGTTCTTC.

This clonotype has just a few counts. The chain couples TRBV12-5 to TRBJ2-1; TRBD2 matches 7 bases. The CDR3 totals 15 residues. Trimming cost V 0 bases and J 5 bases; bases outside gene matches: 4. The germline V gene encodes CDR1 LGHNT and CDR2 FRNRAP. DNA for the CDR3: TGTGCTAGTGGTTTGGTTGTGGCGGGGGACAATGAGCAGTTCTTC. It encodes CASGLVVAGDNEQFF. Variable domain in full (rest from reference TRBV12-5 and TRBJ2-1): DARVTQTPRHKVTEMGQEVTMRCQPILGHNTVFWYRQTMMQGLELLAYFRNRAPLDDSGMPKDRFSAEMPDATLATLKIQPSEPRDSAVYFCASGLVVAGDNEQFFGPGTRLTVL.

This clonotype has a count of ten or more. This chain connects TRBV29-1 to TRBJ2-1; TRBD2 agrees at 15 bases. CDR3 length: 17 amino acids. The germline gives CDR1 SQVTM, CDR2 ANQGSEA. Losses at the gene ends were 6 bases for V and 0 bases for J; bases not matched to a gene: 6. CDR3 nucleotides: TGCAGCGTAACGGGACTAGCGGGAGGCCCCTCCTACAATGAGCAGTTCTTC. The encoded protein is CSVTGLAGGPSYNEQFF.

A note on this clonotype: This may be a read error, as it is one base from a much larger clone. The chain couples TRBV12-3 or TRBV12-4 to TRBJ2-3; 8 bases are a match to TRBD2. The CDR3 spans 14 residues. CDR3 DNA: TGTGCCAGCACCGTTAGCGGGAAAGCAGATGCGCAGTATTTT. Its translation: CASTVSGKADAQYF.

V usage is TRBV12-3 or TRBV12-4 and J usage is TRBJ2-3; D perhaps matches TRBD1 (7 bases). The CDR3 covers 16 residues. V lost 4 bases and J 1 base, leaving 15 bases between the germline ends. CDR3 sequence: CASSSRTGGRTDTQYF. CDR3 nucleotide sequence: TGTGCCAGCAGTTCTAGGACAGGAGGGCGCACAGATACGCAGTATTTT.

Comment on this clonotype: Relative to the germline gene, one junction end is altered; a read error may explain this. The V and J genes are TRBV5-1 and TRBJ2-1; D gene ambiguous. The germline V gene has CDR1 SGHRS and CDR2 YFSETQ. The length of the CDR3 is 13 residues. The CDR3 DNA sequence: TGCGCCAGCAGCTTGACGAACTACAATGGGCAGTTCTTC. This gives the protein CASSLTNYNGQFF.